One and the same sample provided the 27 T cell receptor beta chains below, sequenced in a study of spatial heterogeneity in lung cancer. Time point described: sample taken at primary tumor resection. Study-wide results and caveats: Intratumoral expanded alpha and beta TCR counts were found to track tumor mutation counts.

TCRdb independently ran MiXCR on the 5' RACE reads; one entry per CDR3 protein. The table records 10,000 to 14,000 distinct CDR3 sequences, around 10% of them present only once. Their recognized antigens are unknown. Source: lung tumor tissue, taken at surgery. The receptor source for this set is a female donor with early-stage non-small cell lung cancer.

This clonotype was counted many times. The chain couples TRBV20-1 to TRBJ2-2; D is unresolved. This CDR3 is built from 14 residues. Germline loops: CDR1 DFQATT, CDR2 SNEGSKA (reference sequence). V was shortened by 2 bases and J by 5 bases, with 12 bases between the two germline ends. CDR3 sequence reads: CSARFQDRTGELFF. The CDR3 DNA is TGCAGTGCTAGATTCCAGGACCGAACCGGGGAGCTGTTTTTT.

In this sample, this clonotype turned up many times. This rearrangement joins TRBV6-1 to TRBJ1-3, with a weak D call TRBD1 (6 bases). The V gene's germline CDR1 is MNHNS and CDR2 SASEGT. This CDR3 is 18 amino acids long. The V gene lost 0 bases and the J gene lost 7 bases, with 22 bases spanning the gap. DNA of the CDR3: TGTGCCAGCAGTGAAGCGGCCGGGTTGGGGTACAGGGCTAACACCATATATTTT. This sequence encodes CASSEAAGLGYRANTIYF.

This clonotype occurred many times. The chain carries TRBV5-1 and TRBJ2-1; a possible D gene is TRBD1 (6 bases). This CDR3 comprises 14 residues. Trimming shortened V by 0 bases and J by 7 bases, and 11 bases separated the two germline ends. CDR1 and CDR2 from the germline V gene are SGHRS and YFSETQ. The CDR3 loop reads CASSLDRVWNEQFF. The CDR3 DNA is TGCGCCAGCAGCTTGGACAGGGTTTGGAATGAGCAGTTCTTC.

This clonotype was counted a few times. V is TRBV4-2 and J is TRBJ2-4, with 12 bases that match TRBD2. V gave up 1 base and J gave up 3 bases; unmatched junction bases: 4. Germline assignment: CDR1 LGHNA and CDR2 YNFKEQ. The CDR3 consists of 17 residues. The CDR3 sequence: CASSQGRLAGDKNIQYF. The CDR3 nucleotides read TGTGCCAGCAGCCAAGGAAGACTAGCGGGGGACAAAAACATTCAGTACTTC.

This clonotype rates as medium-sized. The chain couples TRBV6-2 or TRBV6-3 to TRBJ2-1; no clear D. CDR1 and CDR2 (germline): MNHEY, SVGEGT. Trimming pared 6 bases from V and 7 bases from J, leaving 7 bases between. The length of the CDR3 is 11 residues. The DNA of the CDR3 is TGTGCCAGCAGCCGATGGAATGAGCAGTTCTTC. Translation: CASSRWNEQFF.

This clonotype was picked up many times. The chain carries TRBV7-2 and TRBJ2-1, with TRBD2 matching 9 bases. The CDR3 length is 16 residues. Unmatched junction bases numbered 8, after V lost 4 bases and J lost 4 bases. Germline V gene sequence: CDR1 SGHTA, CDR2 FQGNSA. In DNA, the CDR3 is TGTGCCAGCAGCTCCCAAGCGGGAGGAGTTTACAATGAGCAGTTCTTC. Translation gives CASSSQAGGVYNEQFF.

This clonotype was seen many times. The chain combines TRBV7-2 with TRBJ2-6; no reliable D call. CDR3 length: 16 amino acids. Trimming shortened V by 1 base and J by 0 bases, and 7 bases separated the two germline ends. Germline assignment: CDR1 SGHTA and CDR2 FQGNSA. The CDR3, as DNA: TGTGCCAGCAGCTTAGATGGCTACTCTGGGGCCAACGTCCTGACTTTC. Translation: CASSLDGYSGANVLTF. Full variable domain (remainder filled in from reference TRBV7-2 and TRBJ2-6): GAGVSQSPSNKVTEKGKDVELRCDPISGHTALYWYRQSLGQGLEFLIYFQGNSAPDKSGLPSDRFSAERTGGSVSTLTIQRTQQEDSAVYLCASSLDGYSGANVLTFGAGSRLTVL.

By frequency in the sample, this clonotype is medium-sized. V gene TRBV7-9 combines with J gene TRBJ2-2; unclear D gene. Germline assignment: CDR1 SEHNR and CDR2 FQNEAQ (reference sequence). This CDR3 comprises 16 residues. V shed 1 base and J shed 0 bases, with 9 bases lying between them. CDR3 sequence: CASSLDFATNTGELFF. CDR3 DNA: TGTGCCAGCAGCTTAGACTTTGCTACGAACACCGGGGAGCTGTTTTTT.

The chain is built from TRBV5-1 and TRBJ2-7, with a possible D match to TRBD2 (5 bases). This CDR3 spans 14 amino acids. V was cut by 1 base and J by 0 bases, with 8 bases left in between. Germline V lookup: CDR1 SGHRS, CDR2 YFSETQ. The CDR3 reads CASSLQAGSYEQYF. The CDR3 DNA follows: TGCGCCAGCAGCTTGCAGGCGGGCTCCTACGAGCAGTACTTC.

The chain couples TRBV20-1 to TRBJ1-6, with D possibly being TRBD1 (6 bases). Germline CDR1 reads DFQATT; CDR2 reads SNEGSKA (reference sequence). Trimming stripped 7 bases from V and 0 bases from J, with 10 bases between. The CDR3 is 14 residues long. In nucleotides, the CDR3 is TGCAGTGGGCGGGGGGCCTCCTATAATTCACCCCTCCACTTT. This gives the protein CSGRGASYNSPLHF.

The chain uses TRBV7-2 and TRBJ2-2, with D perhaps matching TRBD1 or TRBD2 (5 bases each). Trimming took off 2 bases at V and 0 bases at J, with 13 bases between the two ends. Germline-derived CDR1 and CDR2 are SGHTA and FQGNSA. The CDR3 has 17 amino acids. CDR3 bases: TGTGCCAGCAGCTTAAGCCCCCGGGGACCGAACACCGGGGAGCTGTTTTTT. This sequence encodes CASSLSPRGPNTGELFF.

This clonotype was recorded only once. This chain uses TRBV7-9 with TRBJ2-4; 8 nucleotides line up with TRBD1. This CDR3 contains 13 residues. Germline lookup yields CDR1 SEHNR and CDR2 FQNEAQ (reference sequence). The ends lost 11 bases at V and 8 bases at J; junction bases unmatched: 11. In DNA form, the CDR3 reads TGTGCCGTCGCAGGGGGCCGAGTAGACATTCAGTACTTC. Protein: CAVAGGRVDIQYF.

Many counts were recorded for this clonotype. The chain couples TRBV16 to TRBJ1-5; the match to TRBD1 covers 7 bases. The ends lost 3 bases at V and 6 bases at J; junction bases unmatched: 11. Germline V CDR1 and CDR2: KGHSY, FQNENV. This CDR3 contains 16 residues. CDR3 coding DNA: TGTGCCAGCAGCCATACCACAGGGGCGGATAGTCAGCCCCAGCATTTT. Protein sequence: CASSHTTGADSQPQHF.

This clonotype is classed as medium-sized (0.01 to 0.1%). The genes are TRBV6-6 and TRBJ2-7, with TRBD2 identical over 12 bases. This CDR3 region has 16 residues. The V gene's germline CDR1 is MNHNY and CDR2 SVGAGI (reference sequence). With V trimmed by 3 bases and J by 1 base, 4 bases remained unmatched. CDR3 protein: CASSYGLAGTSYEQYF. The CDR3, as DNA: TGTGCCAGCAGTTATGGACTAGCGGGGACTTCCTACGAGCAGTACTTC.

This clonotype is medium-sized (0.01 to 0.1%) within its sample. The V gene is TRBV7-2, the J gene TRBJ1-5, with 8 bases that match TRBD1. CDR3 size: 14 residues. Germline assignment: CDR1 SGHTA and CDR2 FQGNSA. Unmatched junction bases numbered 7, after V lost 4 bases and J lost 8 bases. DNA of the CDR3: TGTGCCAGCAGCTCGTCAGGGGGCCTTGAGCCCCAGCATTTT. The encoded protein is CASSSSGGLEPQHF.

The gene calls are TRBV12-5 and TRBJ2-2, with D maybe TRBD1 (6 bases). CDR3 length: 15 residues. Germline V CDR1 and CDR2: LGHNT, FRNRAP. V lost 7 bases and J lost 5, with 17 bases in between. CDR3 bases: TGTGCTAGTGCTGAGGGGGAGAGTGGTACCGGGGAGCTGTTTTTT. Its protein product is CASAEGESGTGELFF.

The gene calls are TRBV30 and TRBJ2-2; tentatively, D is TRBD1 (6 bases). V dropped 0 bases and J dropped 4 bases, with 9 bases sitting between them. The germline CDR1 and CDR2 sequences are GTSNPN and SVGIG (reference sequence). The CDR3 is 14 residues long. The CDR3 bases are TGTGCCTGGAGTGTACAAGGGGGCACCGGGGAGCTGTTTTTT. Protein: CAWSVQGGTGELFF.

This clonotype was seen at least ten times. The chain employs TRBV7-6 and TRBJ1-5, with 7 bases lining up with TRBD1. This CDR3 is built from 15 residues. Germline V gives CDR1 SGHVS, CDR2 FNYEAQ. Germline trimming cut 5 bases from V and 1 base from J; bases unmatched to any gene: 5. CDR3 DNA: TGTGCCAGCAGCCCCTGGGGACAGAGCAATCAGCCCCAGCATTTT. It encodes CASSPWGQSNQPQHF.

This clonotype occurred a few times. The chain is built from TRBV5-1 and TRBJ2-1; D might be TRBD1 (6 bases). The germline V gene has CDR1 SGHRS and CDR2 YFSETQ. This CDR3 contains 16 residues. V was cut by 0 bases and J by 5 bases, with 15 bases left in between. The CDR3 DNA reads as TGCGCCAGCAGCTTGGTTGGCAGGGGATTCGACAATGAGCAGTTCTTC. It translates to CASSLVGRGFDNEQFF.

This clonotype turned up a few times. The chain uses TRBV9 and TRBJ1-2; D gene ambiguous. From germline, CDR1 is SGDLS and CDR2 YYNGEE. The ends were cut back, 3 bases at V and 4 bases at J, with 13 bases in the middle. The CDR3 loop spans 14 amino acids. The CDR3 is CASSEPTGSYGYTF. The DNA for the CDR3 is TGTGCCAGCAGCGAACCAACTGGGAGCTATGGCTACACCTTC.

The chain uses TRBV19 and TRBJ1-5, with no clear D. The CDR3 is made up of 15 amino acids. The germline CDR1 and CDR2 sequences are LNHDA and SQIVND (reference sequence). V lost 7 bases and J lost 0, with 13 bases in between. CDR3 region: CASTRGRTSNQPQHF. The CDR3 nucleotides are TGTGCCAGTACCAGAGGCAGAACTAGCAATCAGCCCCAGCATTTT.

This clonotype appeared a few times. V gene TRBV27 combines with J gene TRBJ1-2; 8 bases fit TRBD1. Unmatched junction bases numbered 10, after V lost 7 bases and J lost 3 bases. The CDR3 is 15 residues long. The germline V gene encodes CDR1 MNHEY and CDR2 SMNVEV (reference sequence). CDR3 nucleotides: TGTGCCAGCACCAAAGGACAGGGCCTTGACTATGGCTACACCTTC. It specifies CASTKGQGLDYGYTF.

CDR3 nucleotides: TGCGCCAGCAGCGTCGACTCGACAACTAATGAAAAACTGTTTTTT. Translating it yields CASSVDSTTNEKLFF. The chain couples TRBV4-1 to TRBJ1-4; D remains unclear. CDR1 and CDR2 from the germline V gene are MGHRA and YSYEKL. The CDR3 covers 15 residues. Trimming removed 5 bases at V and 0 bases at J, with 10 bases between.

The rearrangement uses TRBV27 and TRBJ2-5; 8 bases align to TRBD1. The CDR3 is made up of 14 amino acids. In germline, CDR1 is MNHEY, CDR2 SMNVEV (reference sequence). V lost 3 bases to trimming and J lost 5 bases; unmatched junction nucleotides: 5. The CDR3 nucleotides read TGTGCCAGCAGTTTCAGGGGGCCCGGGGAGACCCAGTACTTC. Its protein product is CASSFRGPGETQYF.

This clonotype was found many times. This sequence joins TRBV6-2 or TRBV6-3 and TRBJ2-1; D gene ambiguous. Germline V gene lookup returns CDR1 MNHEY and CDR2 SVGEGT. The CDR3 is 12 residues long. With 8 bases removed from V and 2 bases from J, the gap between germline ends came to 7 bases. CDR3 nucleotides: TGTGCCAGCCGTGGGACCTACAATGAGCAGTTCTTC. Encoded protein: CASRGTYNEQFF.

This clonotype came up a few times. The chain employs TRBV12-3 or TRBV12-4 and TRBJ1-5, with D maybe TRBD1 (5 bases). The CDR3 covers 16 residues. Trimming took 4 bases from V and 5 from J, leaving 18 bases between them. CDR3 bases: TGTGCCAGCAGTTCCCAGGGAGGGTCCCCGGATCAGCCCCAGCATTTT. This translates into CASSSQGGSPDQPQHF.

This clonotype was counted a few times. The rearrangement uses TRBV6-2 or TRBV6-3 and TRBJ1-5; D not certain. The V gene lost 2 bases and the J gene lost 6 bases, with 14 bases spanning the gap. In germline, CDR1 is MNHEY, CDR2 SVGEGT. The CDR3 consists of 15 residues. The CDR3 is CASSYEGIVGQPQHF. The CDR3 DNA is TGTGCCAGCAGTTACGAGGGCATAGTGGGTCAGCCCCAGCATTTT.